The clone carrying this T cell receptor (beta chain) was seen a few times. Germline CDR1 is LNHDA and CDR2 is SQIVND (reference sequence). This CDR3 has 13 amino acids. J gave up 7 bases and V 5 bases, and 5 bases lay outside the gene matches. The data are from a study of blood T cell repertoires in COVID-19. About the research overall: COVID-19 samples collected from the United States, Italy and Spain covered acute and convalescent phases.

How the authors handled the data: Amplification with reference gene primers provided the estimates of nucleated cell counts. Measured with immunoSEQ multiplex PCR; TCRdb has only the in-frame clones, and not every one. The D gene and trimming were derived from the DNA, and the V and J assignments and clone size from that table. The table includes about 60,000 clones, roughly 80% detected once. The age range of participants was 18 to 89 years, with residence in fewer than 25 US areas. Cohorts were assigned according to the clinical history that participants reported. The origin of this receptor is a woman aged 40-49 years with acute COVID-19. The chain combines TRBV19 with TRBJ1-5, with 7 positions matching TRBD1. Sequenced input: PBMCs or T cells enriched from blood (not recorded which). This CDR3 reads CASSWQGEQPQHF. CDR3 nucleotides: TGTGCCAGTAGTTGGCAGGGGGAACAGCCCCAGCATTTT.